This TCR beta chain was recovered during a study of PD-1 blockade in mismatch repair-deficient tumors. About the research overall: All were previously treated, progressing patients with about 11 mismatch repair-deficient cancer types. General study points: Rapid post-treatment expansion, then contraction, generally preceding radiologic response, marked tumor-resident clones.

The germline CDR1 and CDR2 sequences are LGHNT and FRNRAP. V lost 6 bases to trimming and J lost 7 bases, with 10 bases between them. CDR3 length: 12 amino acids. In the case of this clone: No antigen is known for it.

The TCR-sequenced patients were a few responders to pembrolizumab. Clones were sequenced by immunoSEQ multiplex PCR, and TCRdb holds only the in-frame ones, with some missing. The repertoire holds roughly 110,000 clones, with about three quarters as singletons. The gene calls are TRBV12-5 and TRBJ2-1, with TRBD2 as a possible D gene (5 bases). This sequence originates from an adult with mismatch repair-deficient cancer. The material was peripheral blood, obtained approximately 64 weeks after starting pembrolizumab. The CDR3 DNA sequence: TGTGCTAGTGGGCTGGAGGAGAATGAGCAGTTCTTC. Protein: CASGLEENEQFF.